The clone carrying this T cell receptor (beta chain) was counted once. The antigen remains undetermined. Terminally differentiated effector memory CD45RA+ cells were left out of the naive CD8 fraction, which was CD45RO-negative and positively selected for CCR7. The CDR3 contains 15 residues. Germline V gene lookup returns CDR1 SGHRS and CDR2 YFSETQ. V lost 0 bases, J lost 3 bases, and 10 bases lay in between. The sample comes from a study of shared clonotypes between healthy human individuals. Libraries were prepared by immunoSEQ multiplex PCR; TCRdb keeps only in-frame clonotypes and omits some of them. Of around 1.9 million clones detected, around 93% appear once; the ten largest clones hold under 2%. Broader study findings: Naive CD4 clonotypes were shared across a handful of donors at around 5.4%. Donor clonotype sharing was expected to depend on sequencing depth.

The clonotype comes from a man between 18 and 29 years old in good health. Some clones in this sample may be carry-over from other donors' samples. The J gene is TRBJ2-1, the V gene TRBV5-1, with D possibly TRBD1 on 5 matching bases. The specimen sequenced was naive CD8+ T cells from PBMCs. The DNA of the CDR3 is TGCGCCAGCAGCTTGGCGGTAGGGGACTACAATGAGCAGTTCTTC. Amino acids: CASSLAVGDYNEQFF.